This passage covers 4 T cell receptor beta chains from one sample sequenced in a study of PD-1 blockade in classical Hodgkin lymphoma. Indicated time point: cycle 4 day 1 (C4D1), after six to seven weeks of nivolumab. Each and every patient relapsed after autologous stem cell transplantation, and patients got differing brentuximab vedotin exposure. TCRdb's table, derived via immunoSEQ multiplex PCR, lists solely in-frame clones and lacks some. The sample consists of about 93,000 clones, just under 80% of them appearing once. Sequenced material: peripheral blood mononuclear cells (PBMCs), taken before the fourth cycle of nivolumab. These receptors came from a human donor with classical Hodgkin lymphoma.

This clone was seen a single time. This chain connects TRBV9 to TRBJ1-2, with a weak D call TRBD1 (6 bases). CDR3 length: 13 residues. Germline V gene sequence: CDR1 SGDLS, CDR2 YYNGEE. The V and J ends lost 2 bases and 2 bases respectively, with 7 bases between them. The DNA of the CDR3 is TGTGCCAGCAGCGTCGGGACAAACTATGGCTACACCTTC. Its protein is CASSVGTNYGYTF.

The gene calls are TRBV19 and TRBJ1-4, with D hard to call. V lost 4 bases and J 0 bases, leaving 12 bases between the germline ends. The CDR3 spans 16 residues. In germline, CDR1 is LNHDA, CDR2 SQIVND (reference sequence). Here the CDR3 DNA reads TGTGCCAGTAGTACGACTCTCATAACAACTAATGAAAAACTGTTTTTT. Translating gives CASSTTLITTNEKLFF.

CDR3 loop: CASSPGNGAVSDTQYF. The CDR3 nucleotides are TGTGCCAGCAGCCCCGGGAACGGGGCAGTTTCAGATACGCAGTATTTT. The V gene is TRBV27, the J gene TRBJ2-3; tentatively, D is TRBD1 or TRBD2 (5 bases each). V lost 6 bases to trimming and J lost 4 bases, with 20 bases between them. The CDR3 consists of 16 residues. Looked up from germline, CDR1 is MNHEY and CDR2 is SMNVEV (reference sequence).

This chain links TRBV18 with TRBJ1-2; D may be TRBD1 (5 bases). Trimming shortened V by 3 bases and J by 10 bases, and 21 bases separated the two germline ends. CDR3 length: 15 residues. Germline CDR1 reads KGHSH; CDR2 reads LQKENI. In DNA form, the CDR3 reads TGTGCCAGCTCACCCCCTGACAGCCGACGCGGGAACTACACCTTC. Translating it yields CASSPPDSRRGNYTF.